Ten or more counts support the clone carrying this TCR beta chain. Its specificity is not known. This specimen includes other DNA sequences encoding the same CDR3. This specimen belongs to a study of shared clonotypes between healthy human individuals. General study findings and limits: Clonotypes not shared had lower generation probabilities than those common to all four donors. Among the subsets, naive ones generally showed larger estimated richness than memory ones.

Assay runs were performed at deep level. TCRdb keeps only in-frame clones here, not all; method: immunoSEQ multiplex PCR. The sample gives about 680,000 clones, 74% of which show up once; roughly 1.7% is in the top ten. V lost 5 bases and J lost 0, with 13 bases in between. The CDR3 runs to 16 residues. Per germline, CDR1 MDHEN and CDR2 SYDVKM. The TCR was taken from a woman aged 25 to 39 in good health. The V and J genes are TRBV28 and TRBJ1-4; possibly TRBD1 for D (6 bases). Sequenced: memory CD4+ T cells sorted from blood. Subset denoted: CD45RA-negative fraction. The CDR3 DNA sequence: TGTGCCAGCAGTGGGGGGGCGGGAGCAACTAATGAAAAACTGTTTTTT. As protein: CASSGGAGATNEKLFF. The full variable domain, with the rest looked up from reference TRBV28 and TRBJ1-4, is DVKVTQSSRYLVKRTGEKVFLECVQDMDHENMFWYRQDPGLGLRLIYFSYDVKMKEKGDIPEGYSVSREKKERFSLILESASTNQTSMYLCASSGGAGATNEKLFFGSGTQLSVL.